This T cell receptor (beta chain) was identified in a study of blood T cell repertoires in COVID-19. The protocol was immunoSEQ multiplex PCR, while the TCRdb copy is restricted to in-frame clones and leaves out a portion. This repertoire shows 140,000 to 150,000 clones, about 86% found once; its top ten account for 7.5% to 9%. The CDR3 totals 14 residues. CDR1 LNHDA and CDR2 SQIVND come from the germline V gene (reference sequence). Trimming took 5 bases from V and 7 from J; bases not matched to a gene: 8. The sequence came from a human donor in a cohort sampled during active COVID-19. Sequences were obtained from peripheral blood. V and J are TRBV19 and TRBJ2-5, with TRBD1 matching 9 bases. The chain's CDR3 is CASSPEDRGMTQYF. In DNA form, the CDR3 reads TGTGCCAGTAGTCCCGAGGACAGGGGTATGACCCAGTACTTC.